This TCR beta chain was sequenced for a study of blood T cell repertoires in COVID-19. As for the study in general: From T cells, B-cell-depleted T cells, or PBMCs came the material, which was cDNA or gDNA.

As processed by the authors: Estimates of nucleated cell counts were drawn from the amplification of reference gene primers. TCRdb's copy holds only in-frame clones and misses some; the assay was immunoSEQ multiplex PCR. Clone size and the V and J calls come from that table; the DNA yielded D and trimming. The sample holds about 290,000 clones, about 89% seen once. The CDR3 contains 15 residues. The V end lost 5 bases, the J end lost 0 bases, and 11 bases lay between the germline ends. From germline, CDR1 is LNHDA and CDR2 SQIVND (reference sequence). This TCR was recovered from a middle-aged man with acute or convalescent COVID-19. The material sequenced was peripheral blood. This chain links TRBV19 with TRBJ2-4; a possible D gene is TRBD2 (5 bases). This chain's CDR3 is CASSVGVLAKNIQYF. CDR3 bases: TGTGCCAGTAGTGTGGGAGTTTTAGCCAAAAACATTCAGTACTTC.